The 2 T cell receptor beta chains presented below share a single source sample, sequenced in a study of blood T cell repertoires in COVID-19. TCRdb's copy holds only in-frame clones and misses some; the assay was immunoSEQ multiplex PCR. Of around 100,000 clones listed, around 90% are singletons. Sequenced input: peripheral blood. The receptors originated from a human donor in a cohort sampled during active COVID-19.

J is TRBJ2-1 and V is TRBV19, with TRBD2 matching 8 bases. The CDR3 contains 15 residues. After removal of 4 bases from V and 8 bases from J, the junction contained 10 bases not matched to a gene. Per germline, CDR1 LNHDA and CDR2 SQIVND (reference sequence). CDR3 protein: CASSTPGLGLYEQFF. The CDR3 DNA follows: TGTGCCAGTAGTACGCCGGGACTAGGATTGTATGAGCAGTTCTTC.

The V and J genes are TRBV19 and TRBJ1-5; D is possibly TRBD1 (6 bases). V was trimmed by 6 bases and J by 0 bases, leaving 27 bases between them. Germline CDR1 reads LNHDA; CDR2 reads SQIVND (reference sequence). The CDR3 contains 20 residues. CDR3 sequence reads: CASSPGASGQRRYSNQPQHF. The CDR3 DNA is TGTGCCAGTAGCCCTGGGGCATCCGGACAGCGCCGATATAGCAATCAGCCCCAGCATTTT.